Detailed here is one T cell receptor (beta chain). As yet, its antigen is unknown. Researchers took RNA transcripts and amplified the TCR beta CDR3 regions from them. First-round RT-PCR targeting the TCR CDR3 was performed with the HTBI primer set. Using its own MiXCR run on the multiplex PCR reads, TCRdb lists one record per CDR3 protein. The sample yields about 570,000 distinct CDR3 sequences, around 13% seen once. The record originates from a study of T cells in Graves' hyperthyroidism and ophthalmopathy. Notes on the study in general: By a 13 V-J model, ophthalmopathy was set apart from stable hyperthyroidism.

Germline CDR1 reads SGHNT; CDR2 reads YENEEA. Trimming removed 6 bases from V and 3 bases from J; junction bases left unmatched: 10. The CDR3 loop spans 15 amino acids. This clonotype was obtained from a woman between 40 and 50 years old with Graves' hyperthyroidism. The sequencing input was blood. V is TRBV11-3 and J is TRBJ2-7; TRBD1 aligns across 8 bases. Here the CDR3 reads CASRVSGTGNYEQYF. The CDR3 DNA reads as TGTGCCAGCAGGGTATCCGGGACAGGAAACTACGAGCAGTACTTC.